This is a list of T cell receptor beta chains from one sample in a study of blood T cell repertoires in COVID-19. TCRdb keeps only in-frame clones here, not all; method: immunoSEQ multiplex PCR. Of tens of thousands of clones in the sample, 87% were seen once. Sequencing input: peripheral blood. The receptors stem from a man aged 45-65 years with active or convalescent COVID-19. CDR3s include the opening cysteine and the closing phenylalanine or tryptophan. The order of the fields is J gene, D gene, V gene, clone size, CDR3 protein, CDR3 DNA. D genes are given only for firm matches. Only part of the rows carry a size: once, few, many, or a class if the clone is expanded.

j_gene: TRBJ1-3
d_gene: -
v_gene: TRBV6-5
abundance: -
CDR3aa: CASSYSPGGSSYF
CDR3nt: TGTGCCAGCAGTTATTCTCCGGGGGGTTCTAGCTATTTT

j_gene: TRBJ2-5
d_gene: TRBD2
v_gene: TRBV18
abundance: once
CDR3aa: CASSPGTSLKETQYF
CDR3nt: TGTGCCAGCTCACCAGGGACTAGTTTAAAAGAGACCCAGTACTTC

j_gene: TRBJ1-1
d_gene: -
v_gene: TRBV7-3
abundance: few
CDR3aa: CASVGWGVTEAFF
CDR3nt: TGTGCCAGCGTTGGGTGGGGAGTCACTGAAGCTTTCTTT

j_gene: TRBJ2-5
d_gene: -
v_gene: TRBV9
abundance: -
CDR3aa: CASSVEGTLGEETQYF
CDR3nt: TGTGCCAGCAGCGTAGAGGGCACACTAGGCGAGGAGACCCAGTACTTC

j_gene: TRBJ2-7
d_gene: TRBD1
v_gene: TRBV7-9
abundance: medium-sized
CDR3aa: CASSQTGVTYEQYF
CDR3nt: TGTGCCAGCAGCCAAACAGGGGTTACCTACGAGCAGTACTTC

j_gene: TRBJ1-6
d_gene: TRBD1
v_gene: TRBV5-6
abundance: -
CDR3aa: CASSWGPGGGSPLHF
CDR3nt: TGTGCCAGCAGCTGGGGCCCAGGGGGAGGTTCACCCCTCCACTTT

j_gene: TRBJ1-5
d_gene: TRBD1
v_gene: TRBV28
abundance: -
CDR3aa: CASSSGDRGHF
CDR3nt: TGTGCCAGCAGTTCCGGGGACAGAGGGCATTTT

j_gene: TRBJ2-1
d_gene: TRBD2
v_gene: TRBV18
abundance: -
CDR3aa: CASSPPGGGPSYNEQFF
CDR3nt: TGTGCCAGCTCACCACCTGGCGGGGGGCCCTCCTACAATGAGCAGTTCTTC

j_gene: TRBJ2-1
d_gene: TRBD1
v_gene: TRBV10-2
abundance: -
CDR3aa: CASSDPHQGQGEQFF
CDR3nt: TGCGCCAGCAGTGATCCCCACCAGGGACAGGGTGAGCAGTTCTTC

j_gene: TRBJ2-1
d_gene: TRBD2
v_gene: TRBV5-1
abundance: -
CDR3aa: CASSLSLAGGMNEQFF
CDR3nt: TGCGCCAGCAGCTTGTCACTAGCGGGGGGGATGAATGAGCAGTTCTTC

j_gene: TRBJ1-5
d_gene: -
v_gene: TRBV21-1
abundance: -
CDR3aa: CASKRQGNQPQHF
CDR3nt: TGTGCCAGTAAACGACAGGGGAATCAGCCCCAGCATTTT

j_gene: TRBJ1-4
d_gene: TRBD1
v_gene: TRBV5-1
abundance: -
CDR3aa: CASGSGTGGEKLFF
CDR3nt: TGCGCCAGCGGCTCCGGGACAGGGGGAGAAAAACTGTTTTTT

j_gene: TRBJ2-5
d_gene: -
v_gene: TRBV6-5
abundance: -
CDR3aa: CASSRIRGQETQYF
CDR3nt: TGTGCCAGCAGTCGGATTAGGGGACAAGAGACCCAGTACTTC

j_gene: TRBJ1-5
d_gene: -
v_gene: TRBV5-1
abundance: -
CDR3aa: CASSLGRGSNQPQHF
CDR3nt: TGCGCCAGCAGCCTTGGACGGGGTAGCAATCAGCCCCAGCATTTT

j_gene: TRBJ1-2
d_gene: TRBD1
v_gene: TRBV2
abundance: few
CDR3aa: CASSPGQGSYYGYTF
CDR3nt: TGTGCCAGCAGCCCAGGACAGGGGTCATACTATGGCTACACCTTC

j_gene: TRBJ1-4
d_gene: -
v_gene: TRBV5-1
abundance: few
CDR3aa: CASSPDGGEKLFF
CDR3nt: TGCGCCAGCAGCCCCGACGGCGGTGAAAAACTGTTTTTT

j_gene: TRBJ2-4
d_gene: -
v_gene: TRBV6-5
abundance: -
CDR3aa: CASSYSRRVAKNIQYF
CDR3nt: TGTGCCAGCAGTTACTCGAGGCGGGTAGCCAAAAACATTCAGTACTTC

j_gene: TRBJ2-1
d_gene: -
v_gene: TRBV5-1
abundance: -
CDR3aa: CASKQDNYNEQFF
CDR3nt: TGCGCCAGCAAACAAGACAATTACAATGAGCAGTTCTTC

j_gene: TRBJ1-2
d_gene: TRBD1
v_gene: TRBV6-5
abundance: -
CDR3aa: CASSYSIGSRGDGYTF
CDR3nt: TGTGCCAGCAGTTACTCGATAGGGTCCAGGGGGGATGGCTACACCTTC

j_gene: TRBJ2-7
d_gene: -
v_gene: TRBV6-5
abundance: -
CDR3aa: CASSPRDYEQYF
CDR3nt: TGTGCCAGCAGTCCCCGGGACTACGAGCAGTACTTC

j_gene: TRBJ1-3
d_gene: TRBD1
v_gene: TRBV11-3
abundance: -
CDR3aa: CASSLFGDRDIGNTIYF
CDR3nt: TGTGCCAGCAGCTTATTCGGGGACAGGGATATCGGAAACACCATATATTTT

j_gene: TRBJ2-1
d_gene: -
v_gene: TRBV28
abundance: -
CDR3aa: CASNSGFSYNEQFF
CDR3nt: TGTGCCAGCAATAGCGGATTCTCCTACAATGAGCAGTTCTTC

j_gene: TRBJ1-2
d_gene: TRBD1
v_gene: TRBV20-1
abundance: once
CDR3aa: CSASDARGTDGYTF
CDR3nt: TGCAGTGCTAGTGACGCCAGGGGGACAGATGGCTACACCTTC

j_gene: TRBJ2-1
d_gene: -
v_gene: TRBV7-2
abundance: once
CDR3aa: CASSLGWGEQFF
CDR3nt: TGTGCCAGCAGCTTAGGGTGGGGCGAGCAGTTCTTC

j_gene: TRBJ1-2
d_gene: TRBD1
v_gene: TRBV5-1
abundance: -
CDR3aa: CASSPNPSGGRANYGYTF
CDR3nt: TGCGCCAGCAGCCCGAATCCGTCAGGGGGCCGAGCTAACTATGGCTACACCTTC

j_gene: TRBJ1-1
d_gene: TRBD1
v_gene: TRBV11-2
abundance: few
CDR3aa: CASSLSTGGWTEAFF
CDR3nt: TGTGCCAGCAGCTTAAGCACAGGGGGCTGGACTGAAGCTTTCTTT

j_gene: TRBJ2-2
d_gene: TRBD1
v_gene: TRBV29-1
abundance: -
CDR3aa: CSTWTGSTGELFF
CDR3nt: TGCAGCACCTGGACAGGGAGCACCGGGGAGCTGTTTTTT

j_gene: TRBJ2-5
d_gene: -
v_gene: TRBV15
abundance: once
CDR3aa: CATSRDGQAEFDF
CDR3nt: TGTGCCACCAGCAGAGATGGGCAGGCAGAATTTGACTTC

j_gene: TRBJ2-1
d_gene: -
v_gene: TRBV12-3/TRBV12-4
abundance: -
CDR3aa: CASSTTDSNEQFF
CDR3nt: TGTGCCAGCAGTACGACGGACTCCAATGAGCAGTTCTTC

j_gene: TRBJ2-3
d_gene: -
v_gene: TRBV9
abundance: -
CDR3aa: CASSVEAAVDTQYF
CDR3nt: TGTGCCAGCAGCGTAGAGGCAGCGGTAGATACGCAGTATTTT

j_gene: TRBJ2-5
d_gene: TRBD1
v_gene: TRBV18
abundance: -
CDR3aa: CASSLRTGGYQETQYF
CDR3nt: TGTGCCAGCTCCCTCAGGACAGGGGGGTACCAAGAGACCCAGTACTTC

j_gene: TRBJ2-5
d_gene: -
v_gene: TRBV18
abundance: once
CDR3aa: CASSPGAGVTETQYF
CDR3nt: TGTGCCAGCTCACCGGGGGCGGGAGTAACAGAGACCCAGTACTTC

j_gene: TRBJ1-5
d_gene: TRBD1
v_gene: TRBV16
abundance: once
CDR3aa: CASTDRGSNQPQHF
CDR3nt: TGTGCCAGCACCGACAGGGGAAGCAATCAGCCCCAGCATTTT

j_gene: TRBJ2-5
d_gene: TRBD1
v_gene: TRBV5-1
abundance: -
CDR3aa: CASGKSGTGLQETQYF
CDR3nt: TGCGCCAGCGGAAAGTCCGGGACAGGACTCCAAGAGACCCAGTACTTC

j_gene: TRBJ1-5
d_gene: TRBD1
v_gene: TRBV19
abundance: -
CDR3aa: CASSRDRVGQPQHF
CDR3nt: TGTGCCAGTAGTAGGGACAGGGTTGGACAGCCCCAGCATTTT

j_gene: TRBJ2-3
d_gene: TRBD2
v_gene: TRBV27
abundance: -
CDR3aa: CASSSGLAGLTSTDTQYF
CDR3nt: TGTGCCAGCAGTTCGGGACTAGCGGGTCTCACTAGCACAGATACGCAGTATTTT

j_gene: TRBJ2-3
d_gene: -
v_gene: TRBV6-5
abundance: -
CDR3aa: CASSFEGFPTDTQYF
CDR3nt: TGTGCCAGCAGTTTCGAGGGATTCCCCACAGATACGCAGTATTTT

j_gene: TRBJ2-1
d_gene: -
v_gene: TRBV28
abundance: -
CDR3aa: CASRLLAPYNEQFF
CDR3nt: TGTGCCAGCCGTCTCCTAGCGCCCTACAATGAGCAGTTCTTC

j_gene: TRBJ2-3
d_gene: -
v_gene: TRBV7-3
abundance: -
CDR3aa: CASSLKEAADTQYF
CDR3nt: TGTGCCAGCAGCTTAAAGGAGGCGGCAGATACGCAGTATTTT

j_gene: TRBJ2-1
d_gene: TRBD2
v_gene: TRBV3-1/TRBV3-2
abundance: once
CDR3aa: CASSVSSGGAVYNEQFF
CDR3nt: TGTGCCAGCAGCGTCTCTAGCGGGGGGGCCGTGTACAATGAGCAGTTCTTC

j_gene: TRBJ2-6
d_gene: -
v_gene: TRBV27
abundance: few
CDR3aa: CASSLEISGANVLTF
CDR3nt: TGTGCCAGCAGTTTAGAGATCTCTGGGGCCAACGTCCTGACTTTC

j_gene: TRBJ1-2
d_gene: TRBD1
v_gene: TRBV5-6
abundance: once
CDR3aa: CASSGTGGLNYGYTF
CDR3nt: TGTGCCAGCAGCGGGACAGGGGGCCTTAACTATGGCTACACCTTC

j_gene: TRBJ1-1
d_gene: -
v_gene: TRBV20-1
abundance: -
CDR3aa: CSAIKPTFF
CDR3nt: TGCAGTGCTATAAAGCCGACTTTCTTT

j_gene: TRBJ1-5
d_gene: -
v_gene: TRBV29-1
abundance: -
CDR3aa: CSVAREGNQPQHF
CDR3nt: TGCAGCGTTGCTCGGGAGGGAAATCAGCCCCAGCATTTT

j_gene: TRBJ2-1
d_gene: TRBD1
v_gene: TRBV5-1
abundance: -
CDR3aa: CASSPLPGQGAENEQFF
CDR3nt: TGCGCCAGCAGCCCTCTGCCGGGACAGGGGGCAGAAAATGAGCAGTTCTTC

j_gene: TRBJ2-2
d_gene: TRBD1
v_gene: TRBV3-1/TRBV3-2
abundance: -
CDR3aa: CASNQGATTGELFF
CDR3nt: TGTGCCAGCAACCAGGGGGCGACCACCGGGGAGCTGTTTTTT

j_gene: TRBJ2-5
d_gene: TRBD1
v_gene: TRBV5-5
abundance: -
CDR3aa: CASIEGTAQETQYF
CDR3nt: TGTGCCAGCATCGAAGGGACAGCCCAAGAGACCCAGTACTTC

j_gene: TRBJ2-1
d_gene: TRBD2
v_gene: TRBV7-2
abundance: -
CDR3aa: CASSAGLAGGYNEQFF
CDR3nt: TGTGCCAGCAGCGCCGGACTAGCGGGGGGCTACAATGAGCAGTTCTTC

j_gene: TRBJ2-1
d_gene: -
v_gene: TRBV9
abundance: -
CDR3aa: CASSVEPHSNEQFF
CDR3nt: TGTGCCAGCAGCGTAGAGCCCCACTCCAATGAGCAGTTCTTC

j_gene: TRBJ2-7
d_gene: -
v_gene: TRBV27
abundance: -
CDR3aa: CASSSPGKSRAASREQYF
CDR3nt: TGTGCCAGCAGTTCCCCCGGAAAGAGTCGAGCAGCGTCTCGCGAGCAGTACTTC

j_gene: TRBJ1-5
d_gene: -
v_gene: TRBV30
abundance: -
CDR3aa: CAWSRDTYQPQHF
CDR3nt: TGTGCCTGGAGTCGCGATACCTATCAGCCCCAGCATTTT

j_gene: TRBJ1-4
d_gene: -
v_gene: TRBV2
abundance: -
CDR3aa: CASSEWSANEKLFF
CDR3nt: TGTGCCAGCAGTGAATGGTCAGCTAATGAAAAACTGTTTTTT

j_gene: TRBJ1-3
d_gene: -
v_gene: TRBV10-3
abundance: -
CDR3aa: CAILAELPNSGNTIYF
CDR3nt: TGTGCCATCTTAGCAGAGCTCCCCAACTCTGGAAACACCATATATTTT

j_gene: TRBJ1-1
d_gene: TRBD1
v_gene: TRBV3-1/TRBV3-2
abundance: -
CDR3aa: CASSTSQGTNTEAFF
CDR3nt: TGTGCCAGCAGCACCTCACAGGGGACGAACACTGAAGCTTTCTTT

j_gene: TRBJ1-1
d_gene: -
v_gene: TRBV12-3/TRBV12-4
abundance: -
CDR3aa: CASSQVGDTEAFF
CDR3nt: TGTGCCAGCAGCCAAGTAGGGGACACTGAAGCTTTCTTT

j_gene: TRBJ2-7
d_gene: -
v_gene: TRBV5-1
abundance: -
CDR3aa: CASSLSQGLVLWQYF
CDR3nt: TGCGCCAGCAGCTTGTCACAGGGTCTTGTCTTGTGGCAGTACTTC

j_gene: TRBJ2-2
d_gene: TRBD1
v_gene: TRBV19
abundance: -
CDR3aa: CASSLRGTGRGSTGELFF
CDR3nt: TGTGCCAGTAGCCTTAGAGGGACAGGGCGGGGAAGCACCGGGGAGCTGTTTTTT

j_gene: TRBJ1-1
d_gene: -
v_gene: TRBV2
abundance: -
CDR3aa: CASIRDMNTEAFF
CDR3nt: TGTGCCAGCATACGGGACATGAACACTGAAGCTTTCTTT

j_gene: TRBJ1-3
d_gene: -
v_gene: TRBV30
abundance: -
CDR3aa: CAWGTSGNTIYF
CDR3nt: TGTGCCTGGGGGACTTCTGGAAACACCATATATTTT

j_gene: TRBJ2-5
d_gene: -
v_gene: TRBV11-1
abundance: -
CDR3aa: CASSPPLAGKETQYF
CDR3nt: TGTGCCAGCAGCCCCCCCCTGGCGGGGAAAGAGACCCAGTACTTC